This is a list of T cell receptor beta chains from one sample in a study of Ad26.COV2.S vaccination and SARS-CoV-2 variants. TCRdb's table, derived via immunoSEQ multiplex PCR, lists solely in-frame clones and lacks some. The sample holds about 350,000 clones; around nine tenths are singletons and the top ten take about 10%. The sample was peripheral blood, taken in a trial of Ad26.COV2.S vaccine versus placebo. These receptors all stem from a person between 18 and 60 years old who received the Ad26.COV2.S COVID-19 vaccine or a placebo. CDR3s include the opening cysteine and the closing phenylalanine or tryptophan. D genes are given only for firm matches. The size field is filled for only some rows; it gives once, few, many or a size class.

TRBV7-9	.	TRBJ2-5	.	TGTGCCAGCAGCTCCGGACCGGCCCGGGAGACCCAGTACTTC	CASSSGPARETQYF
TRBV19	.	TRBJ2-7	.	TGTGCCAGTAGTATAGGCCAGGGCCACCGGGACGAGCAGTACTTC	CASSIGQGHRDEQYF
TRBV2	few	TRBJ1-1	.	TGTGCCAGCAGGGATCGACAGAGACTGAACACTGAAGCTTTCTTT	CASRDRQRLNTEAFF
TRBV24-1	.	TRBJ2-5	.	TGTGCCACCAGTGACCGCCGGGAGCAAGAGACCCAGTACTTC	CATSDRREQETQYF
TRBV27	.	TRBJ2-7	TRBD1	TGTGCCAGCAGTTCCCCGACAGGGGGTCTCTTCTACGAGCAGTACTTC	CASSSPTGGLFYEQYF
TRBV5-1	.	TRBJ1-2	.	TGCGCCAGCAGCCCTCCGGAGGCCTATGGCTACACCTTC	CASSPPEAYGYTF
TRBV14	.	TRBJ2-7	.	TGTGCCAGCAGCCACCTGGAGAGGCACCCCTACGAGCAGTACTTC	CASSHLERHPYEQYF
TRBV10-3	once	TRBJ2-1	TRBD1	TGTGCCATCAGTGCGACAGGGGGGGATGAGCAGTTCTTC	CAISATGGDEQFF
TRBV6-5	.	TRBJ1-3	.	TGTGCCAGCAGACTCTTGACATTCTCTGGAAACACCATATATTTT	CASRLLTFSGNTIYF
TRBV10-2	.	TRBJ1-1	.	TGCGCCAGCAGATGGGGGAGGCAACCGAACACTGAAGCTTTCTTT	CASRWGRQPNTEAFF
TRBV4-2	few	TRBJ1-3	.	TGTGCCAGCAGCCAAGCAGGTGGTGACACCATATATTTT	CASSQAGGDTIYF
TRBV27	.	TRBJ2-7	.	TGTGCCAGCAGTTTATCGGGCTCCTACGAGCAGTACTTC	CASSLSGSYEQYF
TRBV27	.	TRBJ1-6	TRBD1	TGTGCCAGCAGTTTGAGGACAGGGTGGAATTCACCCCTCCACTTT	CASSLRTGWNSPLHF
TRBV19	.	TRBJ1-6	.	TGTGCCAGTAGTATAGAAGCCACCAGGGGCAATTCACCCCTCCACTTT	CASSIEATRGNSPLHF
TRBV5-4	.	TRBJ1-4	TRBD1	TGTGCCAGCAGCCAACAGGGGGCGGGTAATGAAAAACTGTTTTTT	CASSQQGAGNEKLFF
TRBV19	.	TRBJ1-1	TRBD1	TGTGCCAGTAACCTTGGGTGGCAGGGGGCAAACACTGAAGCTTTCTTT	CASNLGWQGANTEAFF
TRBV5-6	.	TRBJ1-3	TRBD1	TGTGCCAGCAGCTCCGCTCGGACAGGGGGAAACACCATATATTTT	CASSSARTGGNTIYF
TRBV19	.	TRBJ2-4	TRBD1	TGTGCCAGTAGTACCCAACAGGGGGCGGGAAACATTCAGTACTTC	CASSTQQGAGNIQYF
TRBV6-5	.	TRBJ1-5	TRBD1	TGTGCCAGCAGGTTTGGACAGGGGGATAGACAGCCCCAGCATTTT	CASRFGQGDRQPQHF
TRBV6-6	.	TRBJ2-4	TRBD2	TGTGCCAGCAGACGACTAGCGGGGGGTGTAGCCAAAAACATTCAGTACTTC	CASRRLAGGVAKNIQYF
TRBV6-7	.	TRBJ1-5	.	TGTGCCAGCAGTTACTCGATCCACGGTCAGCCCCAGCATTTT	CASSYSIHGQPQHF
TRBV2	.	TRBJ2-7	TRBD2	TGTGCCAGCCAATTGGGGGGGGAGCAGTACTTC	CASQLGGEQYF
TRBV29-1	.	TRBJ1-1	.	TGCAGCGTCCCAGGGTTTTACGGCACTGAAGCTTTCTTT	CSVPGFYGTEAFF
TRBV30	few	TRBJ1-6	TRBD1	TGTGCCTGGAGAGCCGGGACAGGGATAGGTAATTCACCCCTCCACTTT	CAWRAGTGIGNSPLHF
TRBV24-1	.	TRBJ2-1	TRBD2	TGTGCCACCAGTCGGACTAGCGGGAGAGGCGATGAGCAGTTCTTC	CATSRTSGRGDEQFF
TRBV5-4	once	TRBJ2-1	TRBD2	TGTGCCAGTACCCTCAAAGCGGGGGGAACCTACAATGAGCAGTTCTTC	CASTLKAGGTYNEQFF
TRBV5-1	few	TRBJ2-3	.	TGCGCCAGCAGCTTGGGCAGGGGAGGCACAGATACGCAGTATTTT	CASSLGRGGTDTQYF
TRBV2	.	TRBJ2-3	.	TGTGCCAGCAGTGAGGACACAGATACGCAGTATTTT	CASSEDTDTQYF
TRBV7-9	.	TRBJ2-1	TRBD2	TGTGCCAGCAAACCGGGGGGGTACAATGAGCAGTTCTTC	CASKPGGYNEQFF
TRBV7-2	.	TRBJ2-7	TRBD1	TGTGCCAGCACCTTCGCCGGGACAGACTACGAGCAGTACTTC	CASTFAGTDYEQYF
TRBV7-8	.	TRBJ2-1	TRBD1	TGTGCCAGCAGCCAAGCGGGACAGGGTTCGAATGAGCAGTTCTTC	CASSQAGQGSNEQFF
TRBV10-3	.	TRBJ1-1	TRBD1	TGTGCCAGCTTAGGGGGACAGAAAGCTTTCTTT	CASLGGQKAFF
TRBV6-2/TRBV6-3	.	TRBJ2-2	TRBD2	TGTGCCAGCAGCTGGGGACTAGCGGGGGCCGACACCGGGGAGCTGTTTTTT	CASSWGLAGADTGELFF
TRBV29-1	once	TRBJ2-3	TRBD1	TGCAGCGTTGCCTCCAGGGGGCTATCTGATACGCAGTATTTT	CSVASRGLSDTQYF
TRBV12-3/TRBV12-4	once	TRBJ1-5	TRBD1	TGTGCCAGCAACAACAGGGGAAATCAGCCCCAGCATTTT	CASNNRGNQPQHF
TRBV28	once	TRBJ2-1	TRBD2	TGTGCCAGCAGTCGGGCGGGAGTGTCCTACAATGAGCAGTTCTTC	CASSRAGVSYNEQFF
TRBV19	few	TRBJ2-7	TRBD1	TGTGCCAGTAGTATCCGGGACAGGCCCTACGAGCAGTACTTC	CASSIRDRPYEQYF
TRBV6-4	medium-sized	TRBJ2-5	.	TGTGCCAGCAGGCCCCGGAGGGAGACCCAGTACTTC	CASRPRRETQYF
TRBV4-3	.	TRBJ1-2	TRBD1	TGCGCCAGCAGCCAAGATTGGGGGACAGGGGCTCGGTATAACTATGGCTACACCTTC	CASSQDWGTGARYNYGYTF
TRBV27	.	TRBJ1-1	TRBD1	TGTGCCAGCAGGATGGGACAGACTGAAAACTTT	CASRMGQTENF
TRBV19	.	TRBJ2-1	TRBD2	TGTGCCAGTAGTAGAATATCTAGCGGGGCCTACAATGAGCAGTTCTTC	CASSRISSGAYNEQFF
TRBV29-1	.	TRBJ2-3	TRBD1	TGCAGCGTCGCAGGGGGCGCGTTCACAGATACGCAGTATTTT	CSVAGGAFTDTQYF
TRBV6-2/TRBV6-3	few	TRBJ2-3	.	TGTGCCAGCAGCCCTATCGGTCGCGATGGTACAGATACGCAGTATTTT	CASSPIGRDGTDTQYF
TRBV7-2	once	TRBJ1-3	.	TGTGCCAGCAGCTTAGTGTCCAGGCACTCTGGAAACACCATATATTTT	CASSLVSRHSGNTIYF
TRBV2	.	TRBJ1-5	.	TGTGCCAGCAGTGTCAGACAGCTATCCTTTTTCGGGCCCCAGCATTTT	CASSVRQLSFFGPQHF
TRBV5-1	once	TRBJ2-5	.	TGCGCCAGCAGCATCCAGTCAGGAAATCAGGAGACCCAGTACTTC	CASSIQSGNQETQYF
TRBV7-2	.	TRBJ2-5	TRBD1	TGTGCCAGCAGCTCCATGGGACAGGGACAGACCCAGTACTTC	CASSSMGQGQTQYF
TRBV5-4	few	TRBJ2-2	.	TGTGTGCTTGTATCGGGGGCCACCGGGGAGCTGTTTTTT	CVLVSGATGELFF
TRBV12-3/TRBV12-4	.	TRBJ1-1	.	TGTGCCAGTCTCCAGGGGACTGAAGCTTTCTTT	CASLQGTEAFF
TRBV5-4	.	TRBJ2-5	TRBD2	TGTGCCAGCAGCCCTGGACTAGCGGGAGGGCCGGAAGAGACCCAGTACTTC	CASSPGLAGGPEETQYF
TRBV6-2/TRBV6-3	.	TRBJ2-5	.	TGTGCCAGCGGTTCGCAAGAGACCCAGTACTTC	CASGSQETQYF
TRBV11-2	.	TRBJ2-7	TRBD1	TGTGCCAGCAGCAAGGGAATAAGGACAGGGACTTCTTGGGAGCAGTACTTC	CASSKGIRTGTSWEQYF
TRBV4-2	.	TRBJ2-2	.	TGTGCCAGCAGCCTCAGCGCGGGGCCCGGGACCGGGGAGCTGTTTTTT	CASSLSAGPGTGELFF